The rows below give T cell receptor beta chains drawn from one sample of a study of blood T cell repertoires in COVID-19. Only in-frame clones appear in the TCRdb table, and some are missing; sequencing was by immunoSEQ multiplex PCR. The table has about 18,000 clones, around nine tenths seen once. The sample comprised peripheral blood. These receptors were obtained from a middle-aged man with active COVID-19. CDR3s include the opening cysteine and the closing phenylalanine or tryptophan. The D gene is left open where the match is weak. Part of the rows lack a size; the others show once, few, many or a class for expanded clones.

>.|TRBD2|TRBJ2-7|TRBV4-1
CASSQAGDYEQYF
TGCGCCAGCAGCCAGGCGGGAGACTACGAGCAGTACTTC
>.|TRBD2|TRBJ2-7|TRBV4-3
CASSQARLADYEQYF
TGCGCCAGCAGCCAAGCCAGACTAGCGGACTACGAGCAGTACTTC
>.|.|TRBJ1-1|TRBV4-1
CASSQALGSTEAFF
TGCGCCAGCAGCCAAGCTTTGGGGAGTACTGAAGCTTTCTTT
>once|TRBD2|TRBJ2-7|TRBV11-3
CASSPMGGAYYEQYF
TGTGCCAGCAGCCCCATGGGAGGGGCCTACTACGAGCAGTACTTC
>.|.|TRBJ1-2|TRBV29-1
CSVGQNYGYTF
TGCAGCGTTGGGCAGAACTATGGCTACACCTTC
>few|.|TRBJ1-6|TRBV5-4
CASSLEGRANSPLHF
TGTGCCAGCAGCTTGGAGGGCAGGGCCAATTCACCCCTCCACTTT
>.|.|TRBJ2-7|TRBV5-6
CASSLFGSGYEQYF
TGTGCCAGCAGCTTATTTGGGTCGGGATACGAGCAGTACTTC
>.|TRBD1|TRBJ1-5|TRBV5-5
CASSAGQGSSNQPQHF
TGTGCCAGCAGCGCGGGACAGGGGTCGAGCAATCAGCCCCAGCATTTT
>once|TRBD2|TRBJ2-2|TRBV2
CASSGQAGTGELFF
TGTGCCAGCAGTGGTCAAGCGGGAACCGGGGAGCTGTTTTTT
>.|.|TRBJ1-3|TRBV9
CASSVEDGTGNTIYF
TGTGCCAGCAGCGTAGAGGACGGGACTGGAAACACCATATATTTT
>.|.|TRBJ2-3|TRBV30
CAWSSSTDTQYF
TGTGCCTGGAGTTCTAGCACAGATACGCAGTATTTT
>.|TRBD2|TRBJ2-1|TRBV7-8
CASRTSPGGSGNEQFF
TGTGCCAGCAGAACCTCCCCGGGAGGGAGTGGCAATGAGCAGTTCTTC
>.|TRBD1|TRBJ2-2|TRBV7-9
CASRGQGTGELFF
TGTGCCAGCAGGGGACAGGGCACCGGGGAGCTGTTTTTT
>.|TRBD1|TRBJ2-4|TRBV7-9
CASSKRAGGENIQYF
TGTGCCAGCAGCAAACGCGCAGGGGGCGAAAACATTCAGTACTTC
>.|.|TRBJ1-2|TRBV18
CASSPPSGMGGYTF
TGTGCCAGCTCACCACCCTCCGGGATGGGTGGCTACACCTTC
>.|TRBD2|TRBJ2-2|TRBV19
CASTLYRAGGTGELFF
TGTGCCAGTACCCTATACCGAGCGGGAGGGACCGGGGAGCTGTTTTTT
>.|TRBD1|TRBJ2-7|TRBV7-2
CASSPSGTGNYEQYF
TGTGCCAGCAGCCCATCCGGGACAGGGAACTACGAGCAGTACTTC
>.|TRBD1|TRBJ1-2|TRBV7-9
CASSLQGGVYGYTF
TGTGCCAGCAGCTTACAAGGGGGCGTCTATGGCTACACCTTC
>.|.|TRBJ2-7|TRBV7-2
CASSLASGEGYEQYF
TGTGCCAGCAGCTTAGCTAGCGGAGAGGGGTACGAGCAGTACTTC
>.|.|TRBJ2-1|TRBV4-1
CASSQVFRVRGSYNEQFF
TGCGCCAGCAGCCAAGTTTTTCGGGTTAGAGGCTCCTACAATGAGCAGTTCTTC